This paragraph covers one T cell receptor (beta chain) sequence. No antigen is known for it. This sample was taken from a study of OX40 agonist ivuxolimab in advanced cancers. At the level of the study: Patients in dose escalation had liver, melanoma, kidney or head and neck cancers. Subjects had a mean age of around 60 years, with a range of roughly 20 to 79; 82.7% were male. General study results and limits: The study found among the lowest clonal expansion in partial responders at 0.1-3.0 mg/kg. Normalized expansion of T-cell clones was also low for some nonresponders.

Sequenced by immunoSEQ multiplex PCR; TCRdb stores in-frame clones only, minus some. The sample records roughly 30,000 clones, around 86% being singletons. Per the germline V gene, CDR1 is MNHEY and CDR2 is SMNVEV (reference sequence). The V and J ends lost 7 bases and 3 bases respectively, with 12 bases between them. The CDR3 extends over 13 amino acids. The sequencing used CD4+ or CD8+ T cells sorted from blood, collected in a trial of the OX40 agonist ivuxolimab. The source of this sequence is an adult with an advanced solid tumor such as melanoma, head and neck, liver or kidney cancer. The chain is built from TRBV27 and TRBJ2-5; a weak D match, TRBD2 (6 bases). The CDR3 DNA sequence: TGTGCCAGCACCCAATGGGGGGAAGAGACCCAGTACTTC. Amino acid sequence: CASTQWGEETQYF.